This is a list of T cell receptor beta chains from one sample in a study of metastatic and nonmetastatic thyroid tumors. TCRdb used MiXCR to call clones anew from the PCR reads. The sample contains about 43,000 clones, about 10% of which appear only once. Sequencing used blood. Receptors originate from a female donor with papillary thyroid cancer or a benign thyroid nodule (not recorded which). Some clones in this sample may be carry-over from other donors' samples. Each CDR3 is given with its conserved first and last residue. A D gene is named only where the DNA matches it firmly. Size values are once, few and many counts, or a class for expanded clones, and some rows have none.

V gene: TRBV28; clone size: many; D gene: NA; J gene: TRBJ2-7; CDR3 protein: CASRPESSYEQYF; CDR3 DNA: TGTGCCAGCCGGCCGGAGAGCTCCTACGAGCAGTACTTC
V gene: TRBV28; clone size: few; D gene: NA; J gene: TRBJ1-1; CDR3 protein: CASSPPPPLEGRANTEAFF; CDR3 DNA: TGTGCCAGCAGTCCTCCCCCTCCTTTAGAAGGGCGGGCGAACACTGAAGCTTTCTTT
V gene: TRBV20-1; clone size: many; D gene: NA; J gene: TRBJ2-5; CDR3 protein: CSASRFGGRETQYF; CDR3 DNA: TGCAGTGCTAGTAGGTTCGGAGGGCGGGAGACCCAGTACTTC
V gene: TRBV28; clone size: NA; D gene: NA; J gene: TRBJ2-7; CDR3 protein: CASRLHYEQYF; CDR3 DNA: TGTGCCAGCAGACTCCATTACGAGCAGTACTTC
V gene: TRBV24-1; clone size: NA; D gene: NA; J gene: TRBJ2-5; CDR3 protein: CSTSEHGTMETTQYF; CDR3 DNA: TGTTCCACCAGTGAACACGGAACAATGGAGACGACCCAGTACTTC
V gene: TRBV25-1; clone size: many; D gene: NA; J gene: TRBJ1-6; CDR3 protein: CASEPWNQGSPLHF; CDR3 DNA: TGTGCCAGCGAGCCCTGGAACCAAGGGTCACCCCTCCACTTT
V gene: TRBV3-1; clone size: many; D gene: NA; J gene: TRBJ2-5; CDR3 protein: CASSQDQRLGALPYQETQYF; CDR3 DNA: TGTGCCAGCAGCCAAGACCAGAGGCTCGGAGCACTACCTTACCAAGAGACCCAGTACTTC
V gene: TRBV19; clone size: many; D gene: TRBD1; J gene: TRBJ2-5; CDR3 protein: CASSQGVGETQYF; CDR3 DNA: TGTGCCAGTAGCCAGGGGGTGGGTGAGACCCAGTACTTC
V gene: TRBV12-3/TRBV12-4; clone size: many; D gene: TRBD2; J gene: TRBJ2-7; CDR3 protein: CASSQTSGTYEQYF; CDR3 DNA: TGTGCCAGCAGTCAGACTAGCGGGACCTACGAGCAGTACTTC
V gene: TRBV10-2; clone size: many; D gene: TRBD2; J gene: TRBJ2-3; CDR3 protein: CASNDRLGGGTQYF; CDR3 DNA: TGCGCCAGCAACGACCGTCTGGGGGGGGGTACGCAGTATTTT
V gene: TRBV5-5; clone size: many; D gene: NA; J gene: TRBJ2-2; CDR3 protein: CASSLYVRGGELFF; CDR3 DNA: TGTGCCAGCAGCTTGTATGTCCGGGGCGGGGAGCTGTTTTTT
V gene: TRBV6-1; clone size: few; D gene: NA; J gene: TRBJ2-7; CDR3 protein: CASGGTYSYEQYF; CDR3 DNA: TGTGCCAGCGGGGGGACATATTCCTACGAGCAGTACTTC
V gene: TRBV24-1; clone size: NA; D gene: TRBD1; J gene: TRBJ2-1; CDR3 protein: CATSSIGGDEQFF; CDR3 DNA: TGTGCCACCAGTAGCATAGGGGGCGATGAGCAGTTCTTC
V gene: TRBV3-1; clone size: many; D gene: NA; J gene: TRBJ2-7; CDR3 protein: CASSQDSRNFHYEQYF; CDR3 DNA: TGTGCCAGCAGCCAGGATAGCCGAAATTTTCACTACGAGCAGTACTTC
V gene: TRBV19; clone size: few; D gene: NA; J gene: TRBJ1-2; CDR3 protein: CASNCGVGAGGYTF; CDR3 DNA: TGTGCCAGTAACTGCGGAGTGGGCGCGGGTGGCTACACCTTC
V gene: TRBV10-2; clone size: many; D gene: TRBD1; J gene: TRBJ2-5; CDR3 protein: CASSRDRGPSETQYF; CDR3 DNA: TGCGCCAGCAGTCGGGACAGGGGGCCCTCAGAGACCCAGTACTTC
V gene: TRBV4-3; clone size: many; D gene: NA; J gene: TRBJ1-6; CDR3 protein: CASSQANRAHGGSPLHF; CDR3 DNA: TGCGCCAGCAGCCAAGCGAACAGGGCCCACGGCGGTTCACCCCTCCACTTT
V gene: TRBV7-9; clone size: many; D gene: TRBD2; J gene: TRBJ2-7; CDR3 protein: CASSVLAGVSDEQYF; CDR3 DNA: TGTGCCAGCAGCGTACTAGCGGGAGTATCCGACGAGCAGTACTTC
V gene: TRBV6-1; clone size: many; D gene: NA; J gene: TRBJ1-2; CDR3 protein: CASSDPLRSYGYTF; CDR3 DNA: TGTGCCAGCAGTGACCCATTACGGTCCTATGGCTACACCTTC
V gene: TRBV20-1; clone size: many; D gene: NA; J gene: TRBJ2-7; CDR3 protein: CSARDQRTEEQYF; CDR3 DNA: TGCAGTGCTAGAGATCAGAGGACAGAGGAGCAGTACTTC
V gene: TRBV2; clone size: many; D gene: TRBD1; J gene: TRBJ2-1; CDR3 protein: CAGPGQSNEQFF; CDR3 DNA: TGTGCCGGTCCGGGACAGAGTAATGAGCAGTTCTTC
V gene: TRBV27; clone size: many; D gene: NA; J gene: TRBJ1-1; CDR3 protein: CASSLAGNYAEAFF; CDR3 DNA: TGTGCCAGCAGTTTGGCAGGGAACTACGCTGAAGCTTTCTTT
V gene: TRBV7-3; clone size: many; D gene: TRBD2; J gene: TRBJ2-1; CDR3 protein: CASSLGGRVNEQFF; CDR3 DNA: TGTGCCAGCAGCTTAGGCGGGAGGGTCAATGAGCAGTTCTTC
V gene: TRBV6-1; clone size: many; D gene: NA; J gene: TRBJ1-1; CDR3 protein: CASSQWGAGTEAFF; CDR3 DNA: TGTGCCAGCAGCCAGTGGGGGGCTGGCACTGAAGCTTTCTTT
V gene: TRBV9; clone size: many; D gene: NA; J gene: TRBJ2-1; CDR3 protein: CASSVVRHYNEQFF; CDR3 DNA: TGTGCCAGCAGCGTAGTTAGACACTACAATGAGCAGTTCTTC
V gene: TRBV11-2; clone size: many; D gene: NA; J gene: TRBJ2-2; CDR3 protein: CASSSIRVGTGELFF; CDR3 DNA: TGTGCCAGCAGCTCTATACGTGTAGGCACCGGGGAGCTGTTTTTT
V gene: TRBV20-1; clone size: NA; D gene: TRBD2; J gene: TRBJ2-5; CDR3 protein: CSAQTSGRETQYF; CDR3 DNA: TGCAGTGCGCAGACTAGCGGGAGAGAGACCCAGTACTTC
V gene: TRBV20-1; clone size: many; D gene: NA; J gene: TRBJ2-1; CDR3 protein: CSAKSRDKSYNEQFF; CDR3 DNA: TGCAGTGCAAAAAGCAGGGACAAGTCCTACAATGAGCAGTTCTTC
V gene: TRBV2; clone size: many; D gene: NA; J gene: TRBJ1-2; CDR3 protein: CASNRGTSADYGYTF; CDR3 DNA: TGTGCCAGCAACCGCGGGACCTCGGCTGACTATGGCTACACCTTC
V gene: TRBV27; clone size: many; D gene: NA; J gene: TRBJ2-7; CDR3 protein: CASSLAGDLEQYF; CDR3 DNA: TGTGCCAGCAGTTTGGCAGGGGATCTCGAGCAGTACTTC
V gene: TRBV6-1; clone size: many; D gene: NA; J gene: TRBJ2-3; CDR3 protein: CASSGGTDTQYF; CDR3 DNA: TGTGCCAGCAGCGGGGGCACAGATACGCAGTATTTT
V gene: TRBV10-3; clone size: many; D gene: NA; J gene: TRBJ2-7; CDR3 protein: CAITALPGRNYEQYF; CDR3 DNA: TGTGCCATCACCGCTTTACCGGGACGAAACTACGAGCAGTACTTC
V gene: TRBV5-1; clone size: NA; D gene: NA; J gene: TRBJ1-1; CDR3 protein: CASSGTPSTEAFF; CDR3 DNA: TGCGCCAGCAGCGGGACCCCCTCCACTGAAGCTTTCTTT